These T cell receptor beta chains were read from a single sample in a study of a mutant IDH1 vaccine in newly diagnosed glioma. Libraries were prepared by immunoSEQ multiplex PCR; TCRdb keeps only in-frame clonotypes and omits some of them. The sample has approximately 44,000 clones, roughly 83% seen once; the top ten hold 2.4%. These receptors' targets are unknown. The specimen was PBMCs, collected from a glioma patient whose treatment included an IDH1 peptide vaccine. These receptors were taken from a woman between 18 and 29 years old with glioma. Some clones in this sample may be carry-over from other donors' samples. Both conserved end residues are part of each CDR3. D genes are given only for firm matches. Only some rows state a clone size, as once, few, many or a class for expanded clones.

J | D | size | length | V | DNA | CDR3
TRBJ1-5 | TRBD1 | - | 15 | TRBV4-1 | TGCGCCAGCAGCCAAGGCGGGACAGTTAATCAGCCCCAGCATTTT | CASSQGGTVNQPQHF
TRBJ2-2 | TRBD2 | - | 17 | TRBV4-2 | TGTGCCAGCAGCCAAGGGACTAGCGGGAGAAACACCGGGGAGCTGTTTTTT | CASSQGTSGRNTGELFF
TRBJ1-1 | - | few | 13 | TRBV5-4 | TGTGCCAGCAGCTTACCAGGATCGACTGAAGCTTTCTTT | CASSLPGSTEAFF
TRBJ2-2 | TRBD2 | - | 14 | TRBV19 | TGTGCCAGTAGTCAGCGGGGGGGTAGCGGGGAGCTGTTTTTT | CASSQRGGSGELFF
TRBJ2-1 | TRBD2 | - | 17 | TRBV4-1 | TGCGCCAGCAGCCAAGACCCCGGGACTAGGCCCTACAATGAGCAGTTCTTC | CASSQDPGTRPYNEQFF
TRBJ1-1 | - | - | 14 | TRBV19 | TGTGCCAGTAGAGATGCGGTGGGTAACACTGAAGCTTTCTTT | CASRDAVGNTEAFF
TRBJ2-1 | - | - | 15 | TRBV7-7 | TGTGCCAGCAGCCTCTCGGGGGTTATCTACAATGAGCAGTTCTTC | CASSLSGVIYNEQFF
TRBJ2-7 | TRBD1 | - | 14 | TRBV5-1 | TGCGCCAGCCGACAACAGGGGTCCTCCTACGAGCAGTACTTC | CASRQQGSSYEQYF
TRBJ2-3 | - | medium-sized | 14 | TRBV18 | TGTGCCAGCTCACCCAGGGTAGACACAGATACGCAGTATTTT | CASSPRVDTDTQYF
TRBJ2-2 | TRBD2 | - | 15 | TRBV5-8 | TGTGCCAGCAGCTGGGGACTAGCGGGAGCCGGGGAGCTGTTTTTT | CASSWGLAGAGELFF
TRBJ2-2 | - | - | 14 | TRBV7-8 | TGTGCCAGCAGCTTAGCAGGCGGGATGGGGGAGCTGTTTTTT | CASSLAGGMGELFF
TRBJ2-1 | TRBD2 | - | 14 | TRBV5-1 | TGCGCCAGCAGCTCGACTAGCGGGGCGAATGAGCAGTTCTTC | CASSSTSGANEQFF
TRBJ1-3 | TRBD1 | few | 15 | TRBV27 | TGTGCCAGCAGTTTCCGAGGACAGGGCAGAAACACCATATATTTT | CASSFRGQGRNTIYF
TRBJ2-5 | - | - | 13 | TRBV10-3 | TGTGCCATCAGTGATGGGCTACAAGAGACCCAGTACTTC | CAISDGLQETQYF
TRBJ2-5 | TRBD2 | - | 15 | TRBV6-1 | TGTGCCAGCAGTGTTAGACTAGCGGGGGAAGAGACCCAGTACTTC | CASSVRLAGEETQYF
TRBJ1-4 | - | - | 15 | TRBV7-2 | TGTGCCAGCAGCCCTAGTGGGGTCATGAAAGAAAAACTGTTTTTT | CASSPSGVMKEKLFF
TRBJ1-2 | - | - | 17 | TRBV6-1 | TGTGCCAGCAGTGTCGGAAGAGTCCCTACAGCTAACTATGGCTACACCTTC | CASSVGRVPTANYGYTF
TRBJ2-7 | TRBD2 | - | 14 | TRBV27 | TGTGCCAGCAGTTCGGGACTAGCGGCCTACGAGCAGTACTTC | CASSSGLAAYEQYF
TRBJ1-4 | - | - | 15 | TRBV5-6 | TGTGCCAGCAGCTTGGGCAGGGGCGGACATGAAAAACTGTTTTTT | CASSLGRGGHEKLFF
TRBJ2-2 | TRBD2 | - | 14 | TRBV10-2 | TGCGCCAGCACAGGGCTTTTGGCGGGAGTGGAGCTGTTTTTT | CASTGLLAGVELFF
TRBJ2-7 | - | - | 12 | TRBV11-3 | TGTGCCAGCAGCTCTGGCCCCAATCCGCAGTACTTC | CASSSGPNPQYF
TRBJ1-5 | TRBD1 | - | 13 | TRBV7-2 | TGTGCCAGCAGCAAAGACAGGGTTCAGCCCCAGCATTTT | CASSKDRVQPQHF
TRBJ1-6 | TRBD1 | few | 16 | TRBV5-1 | TGCGCCAGCAGCCCTCGAGGGGACAGGATCGTTTCACCCCTCCACTTT | CASSPRGDRIVSPLHF
TRBJ2-3 | TRBD1 | - | 14 | TRBV5-4 | TGTGCCAGCAGCTTGGAGGGGGCCACAGATACGCAGTATTTT | CASSLEGATDTQYF
TRBJ1-1 | TRBD1 | once | 15 | TRBV5-4 | TGTGCCAGCAGCTTTTCCCAGGGGGCGCTTACTGAAGCTTTCTTT | CASSFSQGALTEAFF
TRBJ2-2 | - | once | 16 | TRBV4-3 | TGCGCCAGCAGCCAAGATCGGGCTAGCAAGACCGGGGAGCTGTTTTTT | CASSQDRASKTGELFF
TRBJ1-2 | - | - | 15 | TRBV2 | TGTGCCAGCAGCCGAAATCTAGGGTTAAACTATGGCTACACCTTC | CASSRNLGLNYGYTF
TRBJ1-5 | - | few | 15 | TRBV25-1 | TGTGCCAGCAGTGGAGGGACATATAGCAATCAGCCCCAGCATTTT | CASSGGTYSNQPQHF
TRBJ2-5 | - | - | 15 | TRBV5-6 | TGTGCCAGCAGCTTGGCCGGCAGGGAGGTAGAGACCCAGTACTTC | CASSLAGREVETQYF
TRBJ2-1 | - | - | 13 | TRBV18 | TGTGCCAGCTCACCACCTGTCAAGGGTGAGCAGTTCTTC | CASSPPVKGEQFF
TRBJ2-7 | - | - | 15 | TRBV9 | TGTGCCAGCAGTCCTCCTCCGGGGGCTTACAACGAGCAGTACTTC | CASSPPPGAYNEQYF
TRBJ1-1 | - | - | 15 | TRBV13 | TGTGCCAGCAGCTTAGGTGACAGGCCCAGCACTGAAGCTTTCTTT | CASSLGDRPSTEAFF
TRBJ2-5 | - | - | 12 | TRBV30 | TGTGCCTGGAGTGCCGACGATAGGACCCAGTACTTC | CAWSADDRTQYF
TRBJ1-5 | - | - | 12 | TRBV4-3 | TGCGCCAGCAGCGCGGGAAATCAGCCCCAGCATTTT | CASSAGNQPQHF
TRBJ2-7 | - | - | 13 | TRBV6-1 | TGTGCCACGACTGAGGAGAACTCCTACGAGCAGTACTTC | CATTEENSYEQYF
TRBJ2-7 | TRBD1 | - | 14 | TRBV5-1 | TGCGCCAGCAGCTCCGGACAGGGGGCCTACGAGCAGTACTTC | CASSSGQGAYEQYF
TRBJ2-7 | - | - | 15 | TRBV7-8 | TGTGCCAGCAGCTTACGGGACTCTCTTTCCTACGAGCAGTACTTC | CASSLRDSLSYEQYF
TRBJ2-1 | - | - | 15 | TRBV5-1 | TGCGCCAGCAGCTTGGGGGGGACGGACTACAATGAGCAGTTCTTC | CASSLGGTDYNEQFF
TRBJ2-3 | TRBD1 | - | 14 | TRBV7-7 | TGTGCTAGCAGCTTGGACAGGGGAACAGATACGCAGTATTTT | CASSLDRGTDTQYF
TRBJ2-5 | TRBD2 | - | 14 | TRBV11-1 | TGTGCCAGCAGCTTAGCGAGCGGGGTTCTGGCCCAGTACTTC | CASSLASGVLAQYF
TRBJ2-1 | - | - | 15 | TRBV10-3 | TGTGCCATCAGTGAGTCTGGAAACTCCTACAATGAGCAGTTCTTC | CAISESGNSYNEQFF
TRBJ2-7 | - | - | 14 | TRBV6-6 | TGTGCCAGCTGGCGGAGGGACAGTACCTACGAGCAGTACTTC | CASWRRDSTYEQYF
TRBJ1-1 | - | - | 15 | TRBV4-1 | TGCGCCAGCAGCCAAGAGGAGGTGGTGGTCACTGAAGCTTTCTTT | CASSQEEVVVTEAFF
TRBJ1-5 | - | - | 17 | TRBV27 | TGTGCCAGCAGTTCTACGCCCTGGGTCAATAGCAATCAGCCCCAGCATTTT | CASSSTPWVNSNQPQHF
TRBJ1-2 | TRBD1 | - | 14 | TRBV5-4 | TGTGCCAGCAGCGCCCGACAGGGGGACTATGGCTACACCTTC | CASSARQGDYGYTF
TRBJ1-3 | - | - | 16 | TRBV11-2 | TGTGCCAGCAGCCCTATCCTTGGCTCTGCTGGAAACACCATATATTTT | CASSPILGSAGNTIYF
TRBJ1-1 | - | - | 12 | TRBV29-1 | TGCAGCGTGTTGGGGGGCAACACTGAAGCTTTCTTT | CSVLGGNTEAFF
TRBJ2-7 | TRBD1 | - | 11 | TRBV30 | TGTGCCTGGGGGACAGTTTACGAGCAGTACTTC | CAWGTVYEQYF
TRBJ1-5 | - | - | 16 | TRBV18 | TGTGCCAGCTCACAACTCCCGAACTATAGCAATCAGCCCCAGCATTTT | CASSQLPNYSNQPQHF
TRBJ1-5 | - | - | 12 | TRBV6-1 | TGTGCCAGCCGACCTGGCAATCAGCCCCAGCATTTT | CASRPGNQPQHF
TRBJ1-5 | TRBD1 | few | 13 | TRBV30 | TGTGCCTGGAGCTCCACAGGGGCCCAGCCCCAGCATTTT | CAWSSTGAQPQHF
TRBJ2-4 | - | - | 14 | TRBV5-5 | TGTGCCAGCAGCTCCGGGATAGCCAAAAACATTCAGTACTTC | CASSSGIAKNIQYF